This TCR beta chain was found in a study of blood T cell repertoires in COVID-19. V gave up 5 bases and J gave up 5 bases; unmatched junction bases: 5. Germline CDR1 reads GTSNPN; CDR2 reads SVGIG (reference sequence). This CDR3 is 13 amino acids long. Assay used: immunoSEQ multiplex PCR; TCRdb lists only in-frame clones, some missing. The sample has roughly 290,000 clones; 75% to 95% are singletons. The V and J genes are TRBV30 and TRBJ1-2; TRBD1 matches at 10 bases. Sequenced: peripheral blood. The receptor's source is a woman in her 30s with COVID-19, enrolled during active disease. The CDR3 DNA reads as TGTGCCTGGGACCGACAGGGGGCGTATGGCTACACCTTC. Translation gives CAWDRQGAYGYTF.